What follows is one T cell receptor beta chain and its context. Its specificity is unknown. These data belong to a study of cytomegalovirus exposure and HLA in healthy donors. The overall study: Across under 450 genotyped donors, 81% landed in the Caucasian-associated ancestry cluster. Broader study findings: Roughly even sequencing depth across donors was the assumption behind the presence/absence analyses. CMV serostatus was the only recorded immune exposure for donors. Earlier analysis found most TCR beta V segments productive about 87% or about 30% of the time.

Primers included in the PCR were 60 Vbeta and 13 Jbeta primers. TCRdb keeps only in-frame clones here, not all; method: immunoSEQ multiplex PCR. The repertoire holds 170,000 or so clones, with 80% as singletons. This CDR3 contains 14 residues. Between the trimmed V and J ends, which lost 5 bases and 9 bases, there was a span of 19 bases. Germline lookup yields CDR1 MDHEN and CDR2 SYDVKM. J is TRBJ1-1 and V is TRBV28; TRBD1 might be the D (6 bases). Sequencing was performed on PBMCs. This TCR derives from a woman aged 45-60 years in good health and CMV-seropositive. The CDR3 DNA reads TGTGCCAGCAGTGGGGGGGGGCAGGGAGGTAAAGCTTTCTTT. As protein: CASSGGGQGGKAFF.